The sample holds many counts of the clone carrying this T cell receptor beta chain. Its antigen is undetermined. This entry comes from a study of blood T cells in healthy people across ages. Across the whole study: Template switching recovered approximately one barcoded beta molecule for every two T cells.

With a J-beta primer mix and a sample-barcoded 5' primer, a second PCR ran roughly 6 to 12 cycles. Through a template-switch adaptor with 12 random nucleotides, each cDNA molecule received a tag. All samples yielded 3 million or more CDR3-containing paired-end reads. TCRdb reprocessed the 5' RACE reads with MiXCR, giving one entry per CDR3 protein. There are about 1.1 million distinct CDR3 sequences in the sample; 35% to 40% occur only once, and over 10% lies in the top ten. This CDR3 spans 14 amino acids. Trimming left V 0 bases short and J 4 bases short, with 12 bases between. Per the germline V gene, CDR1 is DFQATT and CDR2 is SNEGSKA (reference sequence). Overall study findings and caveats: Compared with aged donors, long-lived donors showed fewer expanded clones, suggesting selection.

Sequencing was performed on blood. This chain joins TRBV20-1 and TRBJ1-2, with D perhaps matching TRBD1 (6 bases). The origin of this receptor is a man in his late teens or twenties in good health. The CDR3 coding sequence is TGCAGTGCTAGAGACCTAGGGGGTCTCTATGGCTACACCTTC. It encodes CSARDLGGLYGYTF.